This T cell receptor beta chain was recovered during a study of brain T cells in children with intractable seizures. Time point meaning: blood from clinic visit 5 months post-surgery; TSC patient then seizure free. Only cases whose brain tissue showed the highest T cell transcript signatures were sequenced. Before surgery, patients took at least one anti-epileptic drug. As concerns this clone: Its matching antigen is unknown.

Study-wide results and limits: Clones missing pre-surgery may reflect undersampling of that blood sample.

CDR3 length: 18 residues. Unmatched junction bases numbered 10, after V lost 1 base and J lost 4 bases. Germline V gene lookup returns CDR1 GTSNPN and CDR2 SVGIG (reference sequence). Repertoires were generated with immunoSEQ multiplex PCR, while TCRdb's copy carries only in-frame clones and drops some. This repertoire shows about 340,000 clones, 85% to 95% found once; its top ten account for approximately 5%. The chain carries TRBV30 and TRBJ2-3; 14 bases line up with TRBD2. This TCR came from a boy younger than two with tuberous sclerosis and intractable seizures. Sequencing was performed on peripheral blood, taken around 5 months after surgery. The CDR3 DNA sequence: TGTGCCTGGAGTGGACTAGCGGGGGGGCCTTTGCTCCCAGATACGCAGTATTTT. This translates into CAWSGLAGGPLLPDTQYF. Filled out from reference TRBV30 and TRBJ2-3, the complete variable domain reads SQTIHQWPATLVQPVGSPLSLECTVEGTSNPNLYWYRQAAGRGLQLLFYSVGIGQISSEVPQNLSASRPQDRQFILSSKKLLLSDSGFYLCAWSGLAGGPLLPDTQYFGPGTRLTVL.